These 12 T cell receptor beta chains were all obtained from the same sample, sequenced in a study of cytomegalovirus exposure and HLA in healthy donors. The PCR made use of 60 Vbeta and 13 Jbeta primers. TCRdb's copy holds only in-frame clones and misses some; the assay was immunoSEQ multiplex PCR. The sample has about 100,000 clones; roughly 73% are singletons. Specimen: PBMCs. These receptors all stem from a man in his forties in good health and CMV-seronegative.

The chain joins TRBV4-1 to TRBJ2-1; TRBD2 matches at 7 bases. V trimming: 1 base; J trimming: 8 bases; junction bases outside the gene matches: 8. The CDR3 extends over 15 amino acids. CDR1 MGHRA and CDR2 YSYEKL come from the germline V gene. The chain's CDR3 is CASSQAAGRWDEQFF. The CDR3 nucleotides read TGCGCCAGCAGCCAAGCAGCGGGGAGATGGGATGAGCAGTTCTTC.

This clone was recorded only once. The chain combines TRBV5-1 with TRBJ2-7, with 8 positions matching TRBD1. V shed 0 bases, J shed 5 bases, and the junction held 16 bases outside the gene matches. The V gene's germline CDR1 is SGHRS and CDR2 YFSETQ. The CDR3 contains 18 residues. For the CDR3, the DNA is TGCGCCAGCAGCTTGGAATTACAGGGGGAAGGGGTGACGGACGAGCAGTACTTC. Translating it yields CASSLELQGEGVTDEQYF. Using reference TRBV5-1 and TRBJ2-7 for the parts outside the CDR3, the full variable domain is KAGVTQTPRYLIKTRGQQVTLSCSPISGHRSVSWYQQTPGQGLQFLFEYFSETQRNKGNFPGRFSGRQFSNSRSEMNVSTLELGDSALYLCASSLELQGEGVTDEQYFGPGTRLTVT.

The chain uses TRBV4-2 and TRBJ2-3; TRBD2 is a possible D gene (5 bases). The CDR3 has 13 residues. The ends were cut back, 4 bases at V and 2 bases at J, with 7 bases in the middle. The germline gives CDR1 LGHNA, CDR2 YNFKEQ. CDR3 region: CASSPGITDTQYF. The CDR3 DNA reads TGTGCCAGCAGCCCGGGGATCACAGATACGCAGTATTTT.

J is TRBJ1-4 and V is TRBV6-5, with TRBD1 matching 8 bases. The germline V gene encodes CDR1 MNHEY and CDR2 SVGAGI. The J segment lost 11 bases and the V segment lost 5 bases, leaving 10 bases of the junction unmatched. The CDR3 covers 14 residues. CDR3 nucleotides: TGTGCCAGCAGTGATTTAACAGGGGGGACGAAACTGTTTTTT. Translation gives CASSDLTGGTKLFF.

This clone has only one observation. This sequence joins TRBV29-1 and TRBJ2-5, with D tentatively TRBD1 (5 bases). Germline V gives CDR1 SQVTM, CDR2 ANQGSEA. The length of the CDR3 is 13 residues. V shed 3 bases and J shed 7 bases, with 15 bases lying between them. Here the CDR3 reads CSVEARGLWTQYF. In DNA form, the CDR3 reads TGCAGCGTTGAGGCAAGGGGCCTGTGGACCCAGTACTTC.

V is TRBV4-1 and J is TRBJ1-2, with D possibly matching TRBD1 (6 bases). The CDR3 covers 15 residues. Germline CDR1 reads MGHRA; CDR2 reads YSYEKL. V lost 4 bases and J 6 bases, leaving 18 bases between the germline ends. The CDR3: CASSLRGGRPNGYTF. CDR3 sequence (DNA): TGCGCCAGCAGCCTCCGGGGGGGGCGCCCCAATGGCTACACCTTC.

The chain couples TRBV6-1 to TRBJ2-1, with TRBD2 matching over 11 bases. V was pared by 4 bases and J by 1 base, with 3 bases of the junction left unmatched. Germline V CDR1 and CDR2: MNHNS, SASEGT. The length of the CDR3 is 16 residues. CDR3 sequence: CASSGASGGSYNEQFF. The CDR3, as DNA: TGTGCCAGCAGTGGAGCTAGCGGGGGGTCCTACAATGAGCAGTTCTTC.

This chain uses TRBV5-6 with TRBJ1-6; 7 bases match TRBD1. The germline V gene has CDR1 SGHDT and CDR2 YYEEEE. CDR3 length equals 15 residues. J lost 4 bases, V lost 5 bases, and 6 bases had no gene match. The CDR3 here is CASRSRGFYNSPLHF. The CDR3 nucleotides are TGTGCCAGCAGGTCCAGGGGGTTTTATAATTCACCCCTCCACTTT. Variable domain in full (rest from reference TRBV5-6 and TRBJ1-6): DAGVTQSPTHLIKTRGQQVTLRCSPKSGHDTVSWYQQALGQGPQFIFQYYEEEERQRGNFPDRFSGHQFPNYSSELNVNALLLGDSALYLCASRSRGFYNSPLHFGNGTRLTVT.

This chain joins TRBV14 and TRBJ2-1; 8 nucleotides align to TRBD2. There are 15 residues in the CDR3. With 4 bases clipped from V and 7 bases from J, the junction kept 9 bases outside the gene matches. The germline CDR1 and CDR2 sequences are SGHDN and FVKESK. The CDR3 spells CASSRSGGALNEQFF. In DNA, the CDR3 is TGTGCCAGCAGCCGGTCCGGGGGGGCACTGAATGAGCAGTTCTTC. Complete variable domain (other parts from reference TRBV14 and TRBJ2-1): EAGVTQFPSHSVIEKGQTVTLRCDPISGHDNLYWYRRVMGKEIKFLLHFVKESKQDESGMPNNRFLAERTGGTYSTLKVQPAELEDSGVYFCASSRSGGALNEQFFGPGTRLTVL.

CDR3 loop: CASNMNTEAFF. The CDR3 DNA is TGTGCCAGCAACATGAACACTGAAGCTTTCTTT. The rearrangement uses TRBV7-2 and TRBJ1-1, with D uncertain. The CDR3 has 11 residues. V was clipped by 7 bases and J by 0 bases, with 3 bases between them. In germline, CDR1 is SGHTA, CDR2 FQGNSA.

This clone has just a few counts. The rearrangement joins TRBV4-1 to TRBJ2-1; possible D gene TRBD1, 5 bases. The CDR3 contains 15 residues. CDR1 MGHRA and CDR2 YSYEKL come from the germline V gene. Trimming stripped 3 bases from V and 0 bases from J, with 9 bases between. As DNA, the CDR3 is TGCGCCAGCAGCCAGACAGTTAGCTCCTACAATGAGCAGTTCTTC. Residues: CASSQTVSSYNEQFF.

This chain uses TRBV15 with TRBJ2-7; D perhaps matches TRBD1 (6 bases). The CDR3 loop spans 14 amino acids. Germline CDR1 LNHNV, CDR2 YYDKDF (reference sequence). Deletions cut 0 bases from V and 4 bases from J, with 10 bases between. The CDR3 sequence is CATSREGHLYEQYF. CDR3 nucleotide sequence: TGTGCCACCAGCAGAGAGGGACACTTATACGAGCAGTACTTC. The variable domain in full, with the rest retrieved from reference TRBV15 and TRBJ2-7, is DAMVIQNPRYQVTQFGKPVTLSCSQTLNHNVMYWYQQKSSQAPKLLFHYYDKDFNNEADTPDNFQSRRPNTSFCFLDIRSPGLGDTAMYLCATSREGHLYEQYFGPGTRLTVT.